Below are 22 T cell receptor beta chains sequenced from a single sample in a study of response to subunit inactivated influenza vaccine. Each CDR3 protein is one row after TCRdb ran MiXCR on the RT-PCR reads. The data contain 650,000 to 800,000 distinct CDR3 sequences, under 20% of them singletons. Sequences were derived from PBMCs from blood, sampled more than 4 days after vaccination. Receptor source: a man over 45 who received an inactivated influenza vaccine.

This clonotype was found many times. The rearrangement links TRBV5-1 to TRBJ2-1; TRBD2 matches at 10 bases. The V gene end was trimmed by 7 bases and the J gene end by 8 bases; junction bases not matched to a gene: 18. This CDR3 comprises 17 residues. Germline CDR1 reads SGHRS; CDR2 reads YFSETQ. The CDR3 spells CASGGYQTGTSVDEQFF. CDR3 in DNA: TGCGCCAGCGGAGGCTACCAAACGGGGACTAGCGTGGATGAGCAGTTCTTC.

V gene TRBV6-5 combines with J gene TRBJ2-4, with TRBD1 as a possible D gene (6 bases). CDR3 length: 13 residues. Germline loops: CDR1 MNHEY, CDR2 SVGAGI. V was trimmed by 6 bases and J by 11 bases, leaving 17 bases between them. The CDR3 loop is CASSRNGQMVQYF. CDR3 DNA sequence: TGTGCCAGCAGCCGCAACGGACAGATGGTTCAGTACTTC.

This CDR3 is CSVGPGGGETQYF. In DNA, the CDR3 is TGCAGCGTAGGTCCGGGGGGGGGAGAGACCCAGTACTTC. The chain links TRBV29-1 to TRBJ2-5; 8 positions agree with TRBD2. The CDR3 consists of 13 residues. The V gene's germline CDR1 is SQVTM and CDR2 ANQGSEA. V gave up 6 bases and J gave up 4 bases; unmatched junction bases: 7.

The chain is built from TRBV4-1 and TRBJ2-3, with D maybe TRBD1 (6 bases). Germline V gene data show CDR1 as MGHRA and CDR2 as YSYEKL. V was shortened by 5 bases and J by 2 bases, with 17 bases between the two germline ends. CDR3 size: 16 residues. Here the CDR3 reads CASSFRGSLNTDTQYF. The CDR3, as DNA: TGCGCCAGCAGCTTTAGGGGGAGCCTGAACACAGATACGCAGTATTTT.

The chain recombines TRBV4-3 with TRBJ2-1; 12 nucleotides match TRBD2. V lost 0 bases and J lost 8; bases outside the gene matches: 11. The CDR3 consists of 18 residues. Germline V gives CDR1 LGHNA, CDR2 YSLEER. Here the CDR3 DNA reads TGCGCCAGCAGCCAAGAGATAGTTCTAGCGGGGGGGTCGGATGAGCAGTTCTTC. This encodes CASSQEIVLAGGSDEQFF.

The rearrangement links TRBV29-1 to TRBJ2-1; no reliable D call. This CDR3 is built from 16 residues. Trimming removed 4 bases from V and 2 bases from J, with 18 bases in between. Germline CDR1 SQVTM, CDR2 ANQGSEA. CDR3 nucleotides: TGCAGCGTTGTCTCTGGGTCCCCCGGGCCCTACAATGAGCAGTTCTTC. Translating gives CSVVSGSPGPYNEQFF.

The gene calls are TRBV6-2 or TRBV6-3 and TRBJ2-7; 9 bases are shared with TRBD1. This CDR3 comprises 14 residues. Germline V gives CDR1 MNHEY, CDR2 SVGEGT. V lost 6 bases and J lost 2; bases outside the gene matches: 5. The CDR3 coding sequence is TGTGCCAGCAGGATGACAGGGGGTCCCTACGAGCAGTACTTC. Translated, it gives CASRMTGGPYEQYF.

The chain carries TRBV28 and TRBJ2-2; D ambiguous. This CDR3 comprises 14 residues. CDR1 is MDHEN and CDR2 is SYDVKM in the germline V gene. The germline V and J ends were trimmed by 4 bases and 5 bases, with 11 bases remaining between them. Here the CDR3 DNA reads TGTGCCAGCAGTTCCCCGGGCAGGACCGGGGAGCTGTTTTTT. It codes for CASSSPGRTGELFF.

This clonotype has at least ten counts. The rearrangement uses TRBV15 and TRBJ2-4; D is uncertain. The germline CDR1 and CDR2 sequences are LNHNV and YYDKDF (reference sequence). Trimming left V 3 bases short and J 8 bases short, with 5 bases between. This CDR3 is 11 amino acids long. The chain's CDR3 is CATSRSDIQYF. The DNA of the CDR3 is TGTGCCACCAGCAGGAGTGACATTCAGTACTTC.

This clonotype was recorded a few times. The chain couples TRBV29-1 to TRBJ2-1; D gene uncertain. This CDR3 spans 11 amino acids. The germline gives CDR1 SQVTM, CDR2 ANQGSEA. V shed 7 bases and J shed 4 bases, with 8 bases lying between them. CDR3 bases: TGCAGCGACCTTGGTTACAATGAGCAGTTCTTC. It is translated as CSDLGYNEQFF.

The J gene is TRBJ2-3, the V gene TRBV27; 8 bases agree with TRBD1. There are 16 residues in the CDR3. From germline, CDR1 is MNHEY and CDR2 SMNVEV (reference sequence). With 0 bases clipped from V and 8 bases from J, the junction kept 10 bases outside the gene matches. The CDR3 region is CASSLSGTGGISTQYF. The CDR3 DNA sequence: TGTGCCAGCAGTTTATCTGGGACAGGCGGGATTTCTACGCAGTATTTT.

This chain links TRBV4-3 with TRBJ1-1, with 11 positions matching TRBD1. V trimming: 3 bases; J trimming: 5 bases; junction bases outside the gene matches: 5. Germline CDR1 and CDR2: LGHNA and YSLEER. CDR3 length: 15 amino acids. The chain's CDR3 is CASSHPGQGGTEAFF. The CDR3 region has the DNA TGCGCCAGCAGCCATCCGGGACAGGGGGGGACTGAAGCTTTCTTT.

The chain has TRBV29-1 and TRBJ2-7; TRBD1 matches 7 bases. Trimming took 8 bases from V and 6 from J; bases not matched to a gene: 13. The CDR3 contains 13 residues. CDR1 SQVTM and CDR2 ANQGSEA come from the germline V gene. CDR3 bases: TGCAGCTTTACCGGGACAGAGTTCCTCGAGCAGTACTTC. Its translation is CSFTGTEFLEQYF.

This clonotype was counted a few times. V usage is TRBV25-1 and J usage is TRBJ2-1, with D possibly matching TRBD1 (6 bases). The germline V gene has CDR1 MGHDK and CDR2 SYGVNS. Trimming pared 4 bases from V and 10 bases from J, leaving 11 bases between. This CDR3 has 12 residues. The CDR3 loop reads CASSGYTGEQFF. The CDR3 coding sequence is TGTGCCAGCAGTGGATATACAGGGGAGCAGTTCTTC.

The chain uses TRBV5-1 and TRBJ1-6, with 9 bases lining up with TRBD1. The V and J ends lost 6 bases and 7 bases, in that order; junction bases with no gene match: 2. Looked up from germline, CDR1 is SGHRS and CDR2 is YFSETQ. The length of the CDR3 is 13 residues. Here the CDR3 reads CASKGTGNSPLHF. DNA for the CDR3: TGCGCCAGCAAAGGGACAGGGAATTCACCCCTCCACTTT. The whole variable domain, remainder taken from reference TRBV5-1 and TRBJ1-6, is KAGVTQTPRYLIKTRGQQVTLSCSPISGHRSVSWYQQTPGQGLQFLFEYFSETQRNKGNFPGRFSGRQFSNSRSEMNVSTLELGDSALYLCASKGTGNSPLHFGNGTRLTVT.

This clonotype has just a few counts. The rearrangement uses TRBV2 and TRBJ2-1; no clear D. Deletions cut 8 bases from V and 0 bases from J, with 17 bases between. The germline V gene has CDR1 SNHLY and CDR2 FYNNEI. CDR3 length equals 16 residues. CDR3 sequence (DNA): TGTGCCAGCGCCTCTCAGATATCGAGCTCCTACAATGAGCAGTTCTTC. This sequence encodes CASASQISSSYNEQFF.

This chain uses TRBV27 with TRBJ2-3, with D perhaps TRBD1 or TRBD2 (6 bases each). CDR3 length equals 14 residues. The ends were cut back, 0 bases at V and 7 bases at J, with 11 bases in the middle. Germline V gene lookup returns CDR1 MNHEY and CDR2 SMNVEV (reference sequence). The CDR3 reads CASSLSRGENTQYF. The CDR3 DNA reads as TGTGCCAGCAGTTTATCTAGGGGGGAGAATACGCAGTATTTT.

This clonotype was seen more than once but under ten times. This chain links TRBV12-3 or TRBV12-4 with TRBJ2-1, with D unresolved. The ends were cut back, 1 base at V and 5 bases at J, with 9 bases in the middle. The CDR3 is 14 residues long. In nucleotides, the CDR3 is TGTGCCAGCAGTTTAGTCGTCGAGAACAATGAGCAGTTCTTC. It is translated as CASSLVVENNEQFF.

In DNA form, the CDR3 reads TGCGCCAGCAGTTTCCGCCGACCCGGACTAGCGGCACAACAAGAGACCCAGTACTTC. Protein: CASSFRRPGLAAQQETQYF. J is TRBJ2-5 and V is TRBV10-2; 10 nucleotides agree with TRBD2. J lost 2 bases, V lost 5 bases, and 17 bases had no gene match. Germline CDR1 reads WSHSY; CDR2 reads SAAADI. The CDR3 extends over 19 amino acids.

The chain couples TRBV25-1 to TRBJ2-5; 11 bases line up with TRBD2. Germline V gene data show CDR1 as MGHDK and CDR2 as SYGVNS. Trimming at V came to 2 bases and at J to 3 bases, leaving 11 bases not matched to a gene. The CDR3 is 18 residues long. The DNA of the CDR3 is TGTGCCAGCAGTGAAGGCCTTTTAGCGGGAGGGCCCGAAGAGACCCAGTACTTC. It codes for CASSEGLLAGGPEETQYF.

Ten or more counts support this clonotype. Its ends do not fully match the called genes, so a read error is possible. The rearrangement uses TRBV5-1 and TRBJ2-7; a possible D gene is TRBD2 (5 bases). The CDR3 contains 13 residues. The germline gives CDR1 SGHRS, CDR2 YFSETQ. The CDR3 bases are TGTGCCAGCAGCTTACGGGACTCCTACGAGCAGTACTTC. Protein: CASSLRDSYEQYF.

Comments on this clonotype: One end of the junction fails to match germline, which may point to a read error. This chain joins TRBV7-7 and TRBJ2-3; TRBD2 agrees at 10 bases. Germline V gene data show CDR1 as SSHAT and CDR2 as FNYEAQ (reference sequence). This CDR3 comprises 15 residues. The CDR3 bases are TGTGCTAGCAGCTCTAGCGGGAGACCCACAGATACGCAGTATTTT. Its protein product is CASSSSGRPTDTQYF.